This is a list of T cell receptor beta chains from one sample in a study of T cell repertoires in cytomegalovirus infection. MiXCR, run by TCRdb on the reads, gives a single entry per CDR3 protein. In the table there are a few hundred thousand distinct CDR3 sequences, 17% of which are singletons. The sequencing input was PBMCs. The origin of the receptors is a human donor in good health (CMV status not recorded). Some clones in this sample may be carry-over from other donors' samples. CDR3s include the opening cysteine and the closing phenylalanine or tryptophan. Clone size is shown for a subset of rows, as once, few, many or a class of expanded clone.

abundance: .
v_gene: TRBV27
CDR3aa: CASRETRGLSYEQYF

abundance: .
v_gene: TRBV19
CDR3aa: CASRRYSGGTYNEQFF

abundance: few
v_gene: TRBV7-2
CDR3aa: CASSPTAGTPYGYTF

abundance: many
v_gene: TRBV7-6
CDR3aa: CASSLGVMNTEAFF

abundance: few
v_gene: TRBV6-6
CDR3aa: CASSLTENIQYF

abundance: .
v_gene: TRBV20-1
CDR3aa: CSAREGQGRNQPQHF

abundance: .
v_gene: TRBV10-3
CDR3aa: CAISEGDLNEKLFF

abundance: many
v_gene: TRBV20-1
CDR3aa: CSARVDGNTEAFF

abundance: many
v_gene: TRBV7-9
CDR3aa: CASSSGTGRYTIYF

abundance: many
v_gene: TRBV28
CDR3aa: CASTPDRGYEKLFF

abundance: .
v_gene: TRBV7-2
CDR3aa: CATSGGAGSYEQYF

abundance: many
v_gene: TRBV7-9
CDR3aa: CASSARQGLAYEQYF

abundance: few
v_gene: TRBV4-2
CDR3aa: CASSQEWTVGHGYGYTF

abundance: .
v_gene: TRBV28
CDR3aa: CASSETIRQHNTEAFF

abundance: many
v_gene: TRBV7-2
CDR3aa: CASSLRLAGGPGNEQFF

abundance: .
v_gene: TRBV14
CDR3aa: CASSQDTQGAYEKLFF

abundance: .
v_gene: TRBV20-1
CDR3aa: CSARAGTVFNYGYTF

abundance: many
v_gene: TRBV12-3/TRBV12-4
CDR3aa: CASSYERGLYEQYF

abundance: .
v_gene: TRBV20-1
CDR3aa: CSSTRGGLYNEQFF

abundance: few
v_gene: TRBV6-2/TRBV6-3
CDR3aa: CASSPTENTEAFF

abundance: .
v_gene: TRBV6-5
CDR3aa: CASSSVQGPKNIQYF

abundance: .
v_gene: TRBV15
CDR3aa: CATSREGTQGDTQYF

abundance: many
v_gene: TRBV7-9
CDR3aa: CASSLAGSGLLHGTQYF

abundance: few
v_gene: TRBV7-9
CDR3aa: CASSPRTGDYEQYF

abundance: .
v_gene: TRBV5-4
CDR3aa: CASSSQGAKETQYF

abundance: once
v_gene: TRBV5-6
CDR3aa: CASSLGRSATKPQHF

abundance: .
v_gene: TRBV6-1
CDR3aa: CASSLRTSGGEQYF

abundance: .
v_gene: TRBV4-1
CDR3aa: CASSQEGRRAEKLFF

abundance: few
v_gene: TRBV6-1
CDR3aa: CASFGQGYEQYF

abundance: .
v_gene: TRBV5-1
CDR3aa: CASNSGTGQETQYF

abundance: once
v_gene: TRBV27
CDR3aa: CASSRSSGYEQYF

abundance: few
v_gene: TRBV27
CDR3aa: CASSFFSGTGNTEAFF

abundance: many
v_gene: TRBV28
CDR3aa: CASSFEVGQPLQYRESETQYF

abundance: many
v_gene: TRBV7-9
CDR3aa: CASSTGIAGNTIYF

abundance: few
v_gene: TRBV2
CDR3aa: CASSPQELSNQPQHF

abundance: .
v_gene: TRBV12-3/TRBV12-4
CDR3aa: CASSRRTGVGNQPQHF

abundance: few
v_gene: TRBV2
CDR3aa: CASSEMGSGGASTDTQYF

abundance: .
v_gene: TRBV6-5
CDR3aa: CASSYTRDQPQHF

abundance: few
v_gene: TRBV20-1
CDR3aa: CSARDYGAGANVLTF

abundance: .
v_gene: TRBV6-6
CDR3aa: CASSYDYSNQPQHF

abundance: few
v_gene: TRBV7-2
CDR3aa: CASSFTGSGTEAFF

abundance: many
v_gene: TRBV4-1
CDR3aa: CASSQIPTDTQYF

abundance: .
v_gene: TRBV2
CDR3aa: CASSAGQGTNYGYTF

abundance: .
v_gene: TRBV6-5
CDR3aa: CASSRRGFMNTEAFF

abundance: .
v_gene: TRBV6-2/TRBV6-3
CDR3aa: CASTRTGAHTQYF

abundance: .
v_gene: TRBV12-3/TRBV12-4
CDR3aa: CASSSTGKLGAFF

abundance: many
v_gene: TRBV10-3
CDR3aa: CAISSQGADYGYTF

abundance: many
v_gene: TRBV12-3/TRBV12-4
CDR3aa: CASSRGTDTQYF

abundance: many
v_gene: TRBV10-3
CDR3aa: CAISDVVRRGTYNEQFF

abundance: many
v_gene: TRBV7-2
CDR3aa: CASSLSGVLYNEQFF

abundance: many
v_gene: TRBV7-2
CDR3aa: CASSPYPGGPQETQYF

abundance: .
v_gene: TRBV19
CDR3aa: CASSIRQGGNYGYTF

abundance: many
v_gene: TRBV7-6
CDR3aa: CASSLNRGGNQPQHF

abundance: few
v_gene: TRBV10-3
CDR3aa: CAISETSPEDTQYF

abundance: .
v_gene: TRBV4-1
CDR3aa: CASSQDEGSLFEQYF

abundance: .
v_gene: TRBV7-2
CDR3aa: CAISRSGHPGETQHF